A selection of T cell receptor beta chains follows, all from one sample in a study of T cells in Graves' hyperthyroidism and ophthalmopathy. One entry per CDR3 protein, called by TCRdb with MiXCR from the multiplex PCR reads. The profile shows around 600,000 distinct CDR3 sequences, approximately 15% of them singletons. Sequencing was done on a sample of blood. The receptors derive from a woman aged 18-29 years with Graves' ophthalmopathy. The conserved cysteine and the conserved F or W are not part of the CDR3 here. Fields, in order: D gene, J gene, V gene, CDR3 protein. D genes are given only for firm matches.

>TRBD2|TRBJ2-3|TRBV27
ASSFGLAGGPTGHSTDTQY
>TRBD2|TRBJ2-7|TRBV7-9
ASSGTQGSGGYEQY
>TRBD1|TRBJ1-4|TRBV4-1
ASSQSQTGEVEKLF
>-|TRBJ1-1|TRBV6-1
ASSEMVGTEAF
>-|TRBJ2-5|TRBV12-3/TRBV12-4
ASSFLGTQY
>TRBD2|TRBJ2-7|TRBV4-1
ASSHPIEGRGSSYEQY
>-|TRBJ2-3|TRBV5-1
ASATSVGGANTDTQY
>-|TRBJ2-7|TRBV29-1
SVVDRYEQY
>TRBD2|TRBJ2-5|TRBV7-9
ASSLALAGGGETQY
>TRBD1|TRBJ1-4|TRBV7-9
ASRTGGTNEKLF
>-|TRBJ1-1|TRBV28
ASNVPPGAF
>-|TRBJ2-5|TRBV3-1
ASSQEETQY
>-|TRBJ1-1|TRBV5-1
ASSFTGLNTEAF
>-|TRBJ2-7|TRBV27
ASKSFARVGGYEQY
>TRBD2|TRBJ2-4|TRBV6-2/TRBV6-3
ASSPHRASGTKNIQY
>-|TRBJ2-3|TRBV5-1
ASSLGGPTDTQY
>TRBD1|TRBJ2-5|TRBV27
ASSLEWTGVQETQY